Following are 8 T cell receptor beta chains from one sample sequenced in a study of cytomegalovirus exposure and HLA in healthy donors. Primers for the PCR totalled 60 Vbeta and 13 Jbeta. Sequencing was performed with immunoSEQ multiplex PCR; in TCRdb, only in-frame clones are kept and a portion is missing. This sample has roughly 260,000 clones, with just under 85% found just once. The sample consisted of PBMCs. The receptor source for this set is a woman aged 40 to 49 in good health and CMV-seropositive.

This chain links TRBV19 with TRBJ2-1, with 11 bases fitting TRBD2. CDR3 length equals 19 residues. Germline CDR1 LNHDA, CDR2 SQIVND (reference sequence). The V segment lost 3 bases and the J segment 5 bases; nucleotides outside the gene matches: 15. The CDR3 reads CASSIRGLAGGVGHNEQFF. The DNA for the CDR3 is TGTGCCAGTAGTATTAGAGGGCTAGCGGGAGGAGTGGGGCACAATGAGCAGTTCTTC. Using reference TRBV19 and TRBJ2-1 for the parts outside the CDR3, the full variable domain is DGGITQSPKYLFRKEGQNVTLSCEQNLNHDAMYWYRQDPGQGLRLIYYSQIVNDFQKGDIAEGYSVSREKKESFPLTVTSAQKNPTAFYLCASSIRGLAGGVGHNEQFFGPGTRLTVL.

This clone was observed a single time. The chain couples TRBV5-1 to TRBJ2-1; 7 bases are shared with TRBD2. CDR1 is SGHRS and CDR2 is YFSETQ in the germline V gene. J was trimmed by 3 bases and V by 0 bases; bases with no gene match: 6. This CDR3 has 16 residues. CDR3 amino acids: CASSLGSGTNYNEQFF. CDR3 sequence (DNA): TGCGCCAGCAGCTTGGGGTCAGGGACTAACTACAATGAGCAGTTCTTC. Complete variable domain (other parts from reference TRBV5-1 and TRBJ2-1): KAGVTQTPRYLIKTRGQQVTLSCSPISGHRSVSWYQQTPGQGLQFLFEYFSETQRNKGNFPGRFSGRQFSNSRSEMNVSTLELGDSALYLCASSLGSGTNYNEQFFGPGTRLTVL.

V usage is TRBV6-4 and J usage is TRBJ2-3; D is uncertain. CDR1 is MRHNA and CDR2 is SNTAGT in the germline V gene. V was pared by 2 bases and J by 2 bases, with 8 bases between. The CDR3 runs 14 residues. CDR3 amino acids: CASSDNSHTDTQYF. The CDR3 DNA reads TGTGCCAGCAGTGACAACAGCCACACAGATACGCAGTATTTT.

The V and J genes are TRBV7-3 and TRBJ1-1; TRBD1 is a possible D gene (5 bases). V was shortened by 5 bases and J by 3 bases, with 10 bases between the two germline ends. CDR1 is SGHTA and CDR2 is FQGTGA in the germline V gene. The CDR3 sequence is 13 residues long. The CDR3 DNA follows: TGTGCCAGCAGCACACGGGGGGACACTGAAGCTTTCTTT. This encodes CASSTRGDTEAFF.

This chain joins TRBV7-9 and TRBJ2-2; 8 bases align to TRBD2. This CDR3 is 17 amino acids long. Germline CDR1 SEHNR, CDR2 FQNEAQ (reference sequence). After removal of 3 bases from V and 7 bases from J, the junction contained 13 bases not matched to a gene. The CDR3, as DNA: TGTGCCAGCAGCTTGCCCGGGACTAGTTATCTCGGCGGGGAGCTGTTTTTT. Its translation is CASSLPGTSYLGGELFF.

In its sample, this clone was seen once. The J gene is TRBJ2-1, the V gene TRBV9; TRBD2 matches 16 bases. CDR3 length equals 16 residues. Germline-derived CDR1 and CDR2 are SGDLS and YYNGEE. Germline trimming cut 0 bases from V and 8 bases from J; bases unmatched to any gene: 2. CDR3 nucleotide sequence: TGTGCCAGCAGCGTAGACGGGACTAGCGGGGGGGATGAGCAGTTCTTC. Translating gives CASSVDGTSGGDEQFF.

The V and J genes are TRBV7-2 and TRBJ2-5; TRBD1 agrees at 7 bases. The trim removed 5 bases at V and 4 bases at J, leaving 7 bases unmatched. Germline V gene sequence: CDR1 SGHTA, CDR2 FQGNSA. The CDR3 contains 14 residues. The CDR3 DNA reads as TGTGCCAGCAGCCCTGACAGGGCGGTAGAGACCCAGTACTTC. Translated: CASSPDRAVETQYF.

This clone showed up just a few times. The chain employs TRBV27 and TRBJ1-6; 11 positions agree with TRBD1. The CDR3 is made up of 16 amino acids. The trim removed 7 bases at V and 7 bases at J, leaving 9 bases unmatched. Germline values: CDR1 MNHEY, CDR2 SMNVEV (reference sequence). The CDR3 is CASKGTGGGGNSPLHF. In nucleotides, the CDR3 is TGTGCCAGCAAAGGGACAGGGGGAGGTGGGAATTCACCCCTCCACTTT.